The 30 T cell receptor beta chains given below trace back to one sample, sequenced in a study of blood T cell repertoires in COVID-19. Sequencing used immunoSEQ multiplex PCR; TCRdb keeps in-frame clones, though not all of them. The sample holds around 200,000 clones, around four fifths seen once. The sequenced sample consisted of peripheral blood. The receptors here all came from a woman aged 40 to 50 with acute or convalescent COVID-19.

The chain is built from TRBV28 and TRBJ1-6; D not certain. This CDR3 is 12 amino acids long. In germline, CDR1 is MDHEN, CDR2 SYDVKM. Trimming left V 2 bases short and J 10 bases short, with 6 bases between. CDR3 bases: TGTGCCAGCAGTTTACCCGTATCACCCCTCCACTTT. Encoded protein: CASSLPVSPLHF.

This chain links TRBV5-4 with TRBJ2-3; D unresolved. CDR1 and CDR2 from the germline V gene are SGHNT and YYREEE (reference sequence). Trimming took 0 bases from V and 0 from J, leaving 11 bases between them. The CDR3 has 16 residues. This chain's CDR3 is CASSLATASSTDTQYF. As DNA, the CDR3 is TGTGCCAGCAGCTTGGCCACAGCCTCTAGCACAGATACGCAGTATTTT.

V usage is TRBV7-9 and J usage is TRBJ1-4; no firm D call. Germline-derived CDR1 and CDR2 are SEHNR and FQNEAQ (reference sequence). The CDR3 sequence is 16 residues long. V was cut by 3 bases and J by 7 bases, with 18 bases left in between. DNA of the CDR3: TGTGCCAGCAGCTTCGGTTTCCCACCGATAAGTGAAAAACTGTTTTTT. It encodes CASSFGFPPISEKLFF.

The rearrangement uses TRBV19 and TRBJ1-6, with D perhaps matching TRBD1 (6 bases). This CDR3 comprises 16 residues. Germline V gives CDR1 LNHDA, CDR2 SQIVND (reference sequence). The V gene lost 5 bases and the J gene lost 9 bases, with 20 bases spanning the gap. CDR3 sequence reads: CASSSQGLFLGSPLHF. The CDR3 region has the DNA TGTGCCAGTAGTTCACAGGGCCTCTTTCTCGGTTCACCCCTCCACTTT.

This clone has only a few counts. The J gene is TRBJ1-1, the V gene TRBV12-3 or TRBV12-4, with D perhaps TRBD1 (5 bases). V shed 7 bases and J shed 5 bases, with 14 bases lying between them. This CDR3 has 13 residues. The CDR3 DNA is TGTGCCAGCACCGGGGGGGGTCGGACTGAAGCTTTCTTT. Translated: CASTGGGRTEAFF.

This clone was counted a few times. The rearrangement uses TRBV27 and TRBJ2-7; perhaps TRBD2 as D (6 bases). CDR3 length: 15 residues. The germline gives CDR1 MNHEY, CDR2 SMNVEV (reference sequence). The V end lost 6 bases, the J end lost 3 bases, and 18 bases lay between the germline ends. CDR3 coding DNA: TGTGCCAGCAGCCCCGGGAGACCCGGCGTCTACGAGCAGTACTTC. It yields the protein CASSPGRPGVYEQYF.

This rearrangement joins TRBV19 to TRBJ2-1; 7 bases agree with TRBD1. Trimming took 3 bases from V and 1 from J; bases not matched to a gene: 3. The CDR3 contains 15 residues. Germline V gene sequence: CDR1 LNHDA, CDR2 SQIVND (reference sequence). CDR3 protein: CASSMGDRSYNEQFF. Here the CDR3 DNA reads TGTGCCAGTAGTATGGGGGACAGATCCTACAATGAGCAGTTCTTC.

This clone was seen a few times. The V call is TRBV27, the J call TRBJ2-2; TRBD1 matches at 7 bases. From germline, CDR1 is MNHEY and CDR2 SMNVEV (reference sequence). With V trimmed by 6 bases and J by 2 bases, 6 bases remained unmatched. CDR3 length: 15 amino acids. The DNA of the CDR3 is TGTGCCAGCAGGTCCGGGGACAGAAACACCGGGGAGCTGTTTTTT. This encodes CASRSGDRNTGELFF.

The V and J genes are TRBV9 and TRBJ1-2, with D possibly matching TRBD1 (6 bases). This CDR3 is built from 18 residues. CDR1 and CDR2 (germline): SGDLS, YYNGEE. With 3 bases removed from V and 8 bases from J, the gap between germline ends came to 29 bases. The CDR3 loop is CASSADNRVPLIRIGYTF. For the CDR3, the DNA is TGTGCCAGCAGCGCCGACAACAGGGTTCCCCTCATCCGGATCGGCTACACCTTC.

V usage is TRBV2 and J usage is TRBJ2-1, with a tentative D call TRBD2 (7 bases). V was cut by 4 bases and J by 3 bases, with 10 bases left in between. There are 14 residues in the CDR3. Germline assignment: CDR1 SNHLY and CDR2 FYNNEI. The DNA of the CDR3 is TGTGCCAGCAGTGGGGGGGGCCACTACAATGAGCAGTTCTTC. Encoded protein: CASSGGGHYNEQFF.

The CDR3 loop is CASSQEGQGRWDTQYF. CDR3 coding DNA: TGTGCCAGCAGCCAAGAGGGACAGGGGCGCTGGGATACGCAGTATTTT. The chain recombines TRBV4-2 with TRBJ2-3; 10 bases fit TRBD1. The germline V gene encodes CDR1 LGHNA and CDR2 YNFKEQ. CDR3 length equals 16 residues. V was pared by 0 bases and J by 6 bases, with 6 bases of the junction left unmatched.

This chain connects TRBV28 to TRBJ2-7, with D possibly matching TRBD2 (6 bases). This CDR3 is built from 12 residues. Germline V lookup: CDR1 MDHEN, CDR2 SYDVKM. V was trimmed by 6 bases and J by 11 bases, leaving 17 bases between them. CDR3 sequence reads: CASSGSPIAKYF. CDR3 DNA: TGTGCCAGCAGCGGGAGTCCGATCGCTAAGTACTTC. The complete variable domain, with remaining parts taken from reference TRBV28 and TRBJ2-7, reads DVKVTQSSRYLVKRTGEKVFLECVQDMDHENMFWYRQDPGLGLRLIYFSYDVKMKEKGDIPEGYSVSREKKERFSLILESASTNQTSMYLCASSGSPIAKYFGPGTRLTVT.

The chain is built from TRBV28 and TRBJ1-2, with D possibly TRBD1 on 5 matching bases. V lost 2 bases to trimming and J lost 6 bases, with 13 bases between them. Germline CDR1 reads MDHEN; CDR2 reads SYDVKM. This CDR3 has 14 residues. In DNA, the CDR3 is TGTGCCAGCAGTTTAACCTCCCGGGGGAATGGCTACACCTTC. Translating gives CASSLTSRGNGYTF.

The rearrangement joins TRBV10-3 to TRBJ1-1; 9 nucleotides line up with TRBD1. After removal of 4 bases from V and 4 bases from J, the junction contained 7 bases not matched to a gene. Germline CDR1 and CDR2: ENHRY and SYGVKD. The CDR3 runs 15 residues. CDR3 coding DNA: TGTGCCATCAGTGGCACAGGGGGCGCGGGCACTGAAGCTTTCTTT. Protein: CAISGTGGAGTEAFF.

V gene TRBV28 combines with J gene TRBJ1-3; 9 positions match TRBD1. CDR1 and CDR2 from the germline V gene are MDHEN and SYDVKM. The CDR3 sequence is 14 residues long. J lost 4 bases, V lost 5 bases, and 3 bases had no gene match. CDR3 in amino acids: CASSHRGRGNTIYF. In DNA, the CDR3 is TGTGCCAGCAGTCACAGGGGGCGCGGAAACACCATATATTTT.

This chain joins TRBV28 and TRBJ2-3, with D tentatively TRBD2 (5 bases). Trimming pared 5 bases from V and 0 bases from J, leaving 21 bases between. This CDR3 comprises 18 residues. Germline CDR1 and CDR2: MDHEN and SYDVKM. Here the CDR3 DNA reads TGTGCCAGCAGTGGATTGGCGGGTTCCTTCTCTAGCACAGATACGCAGTATTTT. Translation: CASSGLAGSFSSTDTQYF.

In the case of this clone: Other DNA variants within this sample encode the same CDR3. The V gene is TRBV9, the J gene TRBJ2-4; 9 nucleotides match TRBD1. This CDR3 region has 14 residues. V dropped 4 bases and J dropped 5; count of bases not matched to a gene: 4. Germline values: CDR1 SGDLS, CDR2 YYNGEE. In nucleotides, the CDR3 is TGTGCCAGCAGCCCTCGGACAGGGGAAAACATTCAGTACTTC. Amino acid sequence: CASSPRTGENIQYF.

This sequence joins TRBV6-1 and TRBJ2-3; TRBD1 matches 10 bases. The CDR3 totals 16 residues. In germline, CDR1 is MNHNS, CDR2 SASEGT. The V gene end was trimmed by 0 bases and the J gene end by 4 bases; junction bases not matched to a gene: 4. In DNA form, the CDR3 reads TGTGCCAGCAGTGAAGCGCTAGGACAGGGGGCAGATACGCAGTATTTT. As protein: CASSEALGQGADTQYF.

Only a few counts were recorded for this clone. This sequence joins TRBV5-4 and TRBJ1-4; D call uncertain. The CDR3 sequence is 15 residues long. Germline assignment: CDR1 SGHNT and CDR2 YYREEE (reference sequence). The V gene lost 4 bases and the J gene lost 8 bases, with 18 bases spanning the gap. CDR3 coding DNA: TGTGCCAGCAGCACCCAGGCGGGAGGCGCAGAAAAACTGTTTTTT. This codes for CASSTQAGGAEKLFF.

This chain links TRBV5-1 with TRBJ2-5, with TRBD1 as a possible D gene (6 bases). V lost 2 bases and J lost 2, with 13 bases in between. In germline, CDR1 is SGHRS, CDR2 YFSETQ. This CDR3 contains 15 residues. This chain's CDR3 is CASSLTGTLQETQYF. The CDR3 region has the DNA TGCGCCAGCAGCTTAACCGGGACACTACAAGAGACCCAGTACTTC.

The J gene is TRBJ2-7, the V gene TRBV7-6; D uncertain. CDR3 length: 13 amino acids. Germline V gives CDR1 SGHVS, CDR2 FNYEAQ. V lost 2 bases to trimming and J lost 2 bases, with 7 bases between them. CDR3 nucleotides: TGTGCCAGCAGCTTATCCGAGGCCTACGAGCAGTACTTC. It encodes CASSLSEAYEQYF.

This chain uses TRBV4-1 with TRBJ1-2, with 7 nucleotides matching TRBD1. Looked up from germline, CDR1 is MGHRA and CDR2 is YSYEKL. The CDR3 totals 14 residues. V shed 8 bases and J 4 bases; nucleotides not matched to a gene: 10. The chain's CDR3 is CASRVGGLGYGYTF. The CDR3 DNA reads TGCGCCAGCCGAGTAGGGGGCCTCGGCTATGGCTACACCTTC.

The genes are TRBV27 and TRBJ2-3, with 15 bases aligning to TRBD2. CDR3 size: 13 residues. Germline V gives CDR1 MNHEY, CDR2 SMNVEV (reference sequence). The CDR3 loop reads CVSGLAGGDTQYF. As DNA, the CDR3 is TGTGTCTCGGGACTAGCGGGAGGCGATACGCAGTATTTT.

The rearrangement uses TRBV5-1 and TRBJ2-2, with D maybe TRBD2 (6 bases). This CDR3 contains 16 residues. Trimming took off 3 bases at V and 5 bases at J, with 17 bases between the two ends. Germline-derived CDR1 and CDR2 are SGHRS and YFSETQ. CDR3 in DNA: TGCGCCAGCAGCTCGGGGACTTATGAAGTAACCGGGGAGCTGTTTTTT. This sequence encodes CASSSGTYEVTGELFF.

The genes are TRBV3-1 (or the pseudogene TRBV3-2) and TRBJ1-2; D remains unclear. Trimming cost V 0 bases and J 8 bases, with 10 bases left between them. The CDR3 has 13 amino acids. Looked up from germline, CDR1 is LGHDT and CDR2 is YNNKEL (reference sequence). For the CDR3, the DNA is TGTGCCAGCAGCCAAGAACAACAGCCGGGCTACACCTTC. Translation: CASSQEQQPGYTF.

This chain joins TRBV11-2 and TRBJ2-3; D perhaps matches TRBD2 (5 bases). The CDR3 runs to 16 residues. The V and J ends lost 5 bases and 1 base respectively, with 16 bases between them. CDR1 is SGHAT, CDR2 FQNNGV, per germline. CDR3 residues: CASSPSRWLRTDTQYF. Here the CDR3 DNA reads TGTGCCAGCAGCCCTAGCAGGTGGCTCCGCACAGATACGCAGTATTTT. Based on the CDR3 plus reference TRBV11-2 and TRBJ2-3, the full variable domain is EAGVAQSPRYKIIEKRQSVAFWCNPISGHATLYWYQQILGQGPKLLIQFQNNGVVDDSQLPKDRFSAERLKGVDSTLKIQPAKLEDSAVYLCASSPSRWLRTDTQYFGPGTRLTVL.

CDR3 DNA: TGTGCCAGCAGGAGGGTCAGGGGAGGCAATCAGCCCCAGCATTTT. Translation gives CASRRVRGGNQPQHF. This chain connects TRBV28 to TRBJ1-5; the D gene is possibly TRBD1 (6 bases). The V gene lost 6 bases and the J gene lost 2 bases, with 14 bases spanning the gap. There are 15 residues in the CDR3. Germline V lookup: CDR1 MDHEN, CDR2 SYDVKM. The full variable domain, in which reference TRBV28 and TRBJ1-5 provide the parts outside the CDR3, is DVKVTQSSRYLVKRTGEKVFLECVQDMDHENMFWYRQDPGLGLRLIYFSYDVKMKEKGDIPEGYSVSREKKERFSLILESASTNQTSMYLCASRRVRGGNQPQHFGDGTRLSIL.

The genes are TRBV28 and TRBJ2-1; D is unresolved. V was shortened by 4 bases and J by 3 bases, with 19 bases between the two germline ends. Per germline, CDR1 MDHEN and CDR2 SYDVKM. The CDR3 runs 17 residues. The CDR3 sequence is CASSSPTGFYGYNEQFF. CDR3 DNA sequence: TGTGCCAGCAGTTCACCGACTGGTTTTTATGGCTACAATGAGCAGTTCTTC. Combining the CDR3 with reference TRBV28 and TRBJ2-1 gives the whole variable domain DVKVTQSSRYLVKRTGEKVFLECVQDMDHENMFWYRQDPGLGLRLIYFSYDVKMKEKGDIPEGYSVSREKKERFSLILESASTNQTSMYLCASSSPTGFYGYNEQFFGPGTRLTVL.

The chain joins TRBV18 to TRBJ1-2, with 7 positions matching TRBD1. CDR3 length equals 14 residues. The V gene end was trimmed by 6 bases and the J gene end by 5 bases; junction bases not matched to a gene: 9. Germline V lookup: CDR1 KGHSH, CDR2 LQKENI. The CDR3 reads CASSSGQSLYGYTF. The CDR3 coding sequence is TGTGCCAGCTCCTCGGGACAGTCTTTATATGGCTACACCTTC.

This clone was found once. The chain couples TRBV3-1 (or the pseudogene TRBV3-2) to TRBJ1-4, with D possibly TRBD1 on 6 matching bases. The germline V gene encodes CDR1 LGHDT and CDR2 YNNKEL (reference sequence). The CDR3 is 17 residues long. V dropped 2 bases and J dropped 5 bases, with 18 bases sitting between them. The CDR3 loop is CASSQRDRTRYNEKLFF. The CDR3 DNA reads as TGTGCCAGCAGCCAACGAGACAGGACCCGGTACAATGAAAAACTGTTTTTT.